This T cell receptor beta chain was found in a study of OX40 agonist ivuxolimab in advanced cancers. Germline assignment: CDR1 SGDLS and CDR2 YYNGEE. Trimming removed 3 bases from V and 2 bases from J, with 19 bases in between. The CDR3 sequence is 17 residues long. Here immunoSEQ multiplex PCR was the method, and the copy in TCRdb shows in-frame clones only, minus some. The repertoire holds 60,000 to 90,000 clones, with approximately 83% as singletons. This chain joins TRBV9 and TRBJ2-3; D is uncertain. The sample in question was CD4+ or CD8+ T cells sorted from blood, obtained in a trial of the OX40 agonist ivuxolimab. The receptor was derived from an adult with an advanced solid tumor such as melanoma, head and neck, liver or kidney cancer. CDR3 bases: TGTGCCAGCAGCGCCAGCAGCGTCAGGCGAACCACAGATACGCAGTATTTT. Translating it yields CASSASSVRRTTDTQYF.